This T cell receptor (beta chain) was observed in a study of T cells in localized non-small cell lung cancer. Findings and caveats of the study: Longer overall survival accompanied higher blood T cell density. A median of approximately 50 of the top 100 tumor clones appeared in adjacent lung, which was paired and uninvolved.

Assay used: immunoSEQ multiplex PCR; TCRdb lists only in-frame clones, some missing. The data hold roughly 19,000 clones, with around 87% observed a single time. On this clone: Antigen specificity is unknown.

Per germline, CDR1 SGHNT and CDR2 YYREEE (reference sequence). CDR3 size: 15 residues. V was pared by 4 bases and J by 8 bases, with 19 bases between. The rearrangement links TRBV5-4 to TRBJ2-1; D remains ambiguous. This clonotype was obtained from a man aged 35-75 years with stage II squamous cell lung carcinoma. The sequences come from PBMCs, collected before any cancer treatment. CDR3 residues: CASSDGSFGRDEQFF. In DNA form, the CDR3 reads TGTGCCAGCAGCGATGGTAGCTTCGGTCGCGATGAGCAGTTCTTC.